The source of this TCR beta chain is a study of T cells after yellow fever vaccination. The wider study: The authors prepared low-cell-number fractions using SMART-Seq v4 Ultra Low Input.

5'RACE template switching generated TCR cDNA, adding a universal primer site and UMIs. TCRdb ran MiXCR on the 5' RACE reads and lists one entry per CDR3 protein. The sample yields 450,000 to 550,000 distinct CDR3 sequences, roughly a fifth seen once. Trimming took off 5 bases at V and 1 base at J, with 11 bases between the two ends. CDR1 MNHEY and CDR2 SMNVEV come from the germline V gene (reference sequence). CDR3 length: 14 amino acids. This sequence originates from a man in his late teens or twenties who received the YFV17D yellow fever vaccine. The gene calls are TRBV27 and TRBJ2-5, with D hard to call. The sequenced sample was PBMCs, obtained roughly 20 days after the first yellow fever vaccination. CDR3 sequence: CASSIRALQETQYF. The CDR3 region has the DNA TGTGCCAGCAGTATCCGCGCCCTCCAAGAGACCCAGTACTTC.